These T cell receptor beta chains were read from a single sample in a study of T cells in Graves' hyperthyroidism and ophthalmopathy. TCRdb called the multiplex PCR reads again in MiXCR, with one record for every CDR3 protein. The table shows around 600,000 distinct CDR3 sequences, with 40% to 55% occurring only once. Sequenced: peripheral blood or thyroid tissue (not recorded which). These receptors were collected from an adult man with Graves' disease, either hyperthyroidism or ophthalmopathy (not recorded which). Each CDR3 is given with its conserved first and last residue. Each record gives: CDR3 protein, J gene, V gene, CDR3 length.

CSVAGRGEKLFF TRBJ1-4 TRBV29-1 12
CASRPGPRIPSNSGNTIYF - TRBV11-2 19
CASSDGWEETQYF TRBJ2-5 TRBV2 13
CASSPGPPHNSPLHF TRBJ1-6 TRBV2 15
CASSPGGKETQYF TRBJ2-5 TRBV11-2 13
CASRAKTGFPEAFF TRBJ1-1 TRBV10-2 14
CASSIAGQGKETQYF TRBJ2-5 TRBV19 15
CSASRTGDQPQHF TRBJ1-5 TRBV20-1 13
CASKGDKDYGYTF TRBJ1-2 TRBV7-2 13
CSGTGSYEQYF TRBJ2-7 TRBV29-1 11
CAISGGTGNQPQHF TRBJ1-5 TRBV10-3 14
CASRPTVPLGNTIYF TRBJ1-3 TRBV12-3/TRBV12-4 15
CASRGGFGEKLFF TRBJ1-4 TRBV7-8 13
CASSAQTGMNTEAFF TRBJ1-1 TRBV4-1 15
CASSPGTGDGYEQYF TRBJ2-7 TRBV7-7 15
CATSERGISGYTF TRBJ1-2 TRBV24-1 13
CASSGDRGLLGELFF TRBJ2-2 TRBV9 15
CASSRGRSSGNTIYF TRBJ1-3 TRBV10-3 15
CASRGRGQPQHF TRBJ1-5 TRBV7-9 12
CASSTGSSYNSPLHF TRBJ1-6 TRBV7-6 15
CSLGQRYEQYF TRBJ2-7 TRBV29-1 11
CASIEREGNQPQHF TRBJ1-5 TRBV2 14
CASSLTGDRELFF TRBJ2-2 TRBV7-3 13
CASSLYRGGYTF TRBJ1-2 TRBV12-3/TRBV12-4 12
CASSLDWGAGETQYF TRBJ2-5 TRBV7-9 15
CASSYDRVEQYF TRBJ2-7 TRBV6-6 12
CASSELEGAFGTEAFF TRBJ1-1 TRBV25-1 16
CASSLYTGNTIYF TRBJ1-3 TRBV7-6 13
CASSEMAGAVNTEAF TRBJ2-6 TRBV9 15
CATPILGGSINQPQHF TRBJ1-5 TRBV24-1 16
CSVDGAGRHEQYF TRBJ2-7 TRBV29-1 13
CASSFSSPGQGNSPLHF TRBJ1-6 TRBV7-2 17
CASSTTIWENTEAFF TRBJ1-1 TRBV19 15
CASSPGLAGEETQYF TRBJ2-5 TRBV7-9 15
CSAETPFEQGMIGYTF TRBJ1-2 TRBV20-1 16
CASSIGGSKPQHF TRBJ1-5 TRBV19 13
CASSSPGTGSYGYTF TRBJ1-2 TRBV5-1 15
CASKEQGANTEAFF TRBJ1-1 TRBV10-3 14
CASSIYLCSVRQGNTEAFF TRBJ1-1 TRBV7-6 19
CASSLQLAGRRTYEQYF TRBJ2-7 TRBV7-2 17
CSAMWDRIHHQPQHF TRBJ1-5 TRBV20-1 15
CAWRPRTAQNSYEQYF TRBJ2-7 TRBV19 16
CASHGPPGNTEAFF TRBJ1-1 TRBV10-3 14
CSASVGAERGKLFF TRBJ1-4 TRBV20-1 14
CASSFRDSTSYEQYF TRBJ2-7 TRBV7-9 15
CASMKGVMNTEAFF TRBJ1-1 TRBV2 14
CANRGTEAFF TRBJ1-1 TRBV10-3 10
CASSDRETMNTEAFF TRBJ1-1 TRBV12-3/TRBV12-4 15
CATRTVPYSGYTF TRBJ1-2 TRBV10-3 13
CASSSTGTGVSYEQYF TRBJ2-7 TRBV7-2 16
CAISETGLGSFVTEQYF TRBJ2-7 TRBV10-3 17
CASSDRRGLDSPLHF TRBJ1-6 TRBV7-2 15
CSARDLPGGPLETQYF TRBJ2-5 TRBV20-1 16
CATSRVGTGTYVLTF TRBJ2-6 TRBV15 15
CASSEENMDRGYEHF TRBJ1-5 TRBV19 15
CSARVRSYEQYF TRBJ2-7 TRBV20-1 12
CASSPRLARGTGELFF TRBJ2-2 TRBV7-8 16
CASSFGGGPLSPLHF TRBJ1-6 TRBV7-4 15
CSVEDLPGGVDGYTF TRBJ1-2 TRBV29-1 15
CASSQDGASGGLETQYF TRBJ2-5 TRBV4-1 17